Here is one T cell receptor (beta chain) with its context. Its antigen is currently unknown. This entry belongs to a study of cytomegalovirus exposure and HLA in healthy donors. Study-level findings and limits: A later analysis found most CMV-associated TCR beta chains apparently HLA-restricted. Upon later analysis, TCR association rates were observed to vary by HLA locus, being highest for DRB1 and lowest for HLA-C.

The PCR contained 60 Vbeta and 13 Jbeta primers. Libraries were prepared by immunoSEQ multiplex PCR; TCRdb keeps only in-frame clonotypes and omits some of them. The repertoire holds approximately 150,000 clones, with around 80% as singletons. The CDR3 contains 15 residues. Germline values: CDR1 MGHRA, CDR2 YSYEKL. V lost 0 bases to trimming and J lost 7 bases; unmatched junction nucleotides: 6. The rearrangement uses TRBV4-1 and TRBJ2-1; 7 positions agree with TRBD2. The source material was PBMCs. This clonotype was obtained from a man aged 25-45 years in good health and CMV-seropositive. The CDR3 loop is CASSQDLGGRNEQFF. The DNA for the CDR3 is TGCGCCAGCAGCCAAGATCTCGGGGGGAGGAATGAGCAGTTCTTC.